One sample yielded the 28 T cell receptor beta chains listed below, sequenced in a study of T cell responses to AZD1222 COVID-19 vaccine (dated by TCRdb to the early 2020s). According to the study, the label for this sample's time point signals: about 28 days (+/-7) after the second vaccine dose. The library came from the immunoSEQ multiplex PCR assay. TCRdb took over this immuneACCESS table, retaining in-frame rearrangements with V and J assigned. Such tables are incomplete; in checked studies, under half of the missing clones stem from an unresolved V gene, and the remainder is unexplained. This sample holds over 60,000 clones; 80% were observed only once. The top ten hold 11% to 15% of the sample. The source material was peripheral blood, sampled 28 days after the second AZD1222 dose. These receptors were taken from an adult who received the AZD1222 COVID-19 vaccine.

The V and J genes are TRBV9 and TRBJ2-3; the match to TRBD2 covers 9 bases. The V segment lost 0 bases and the J segment 1 base; nucleotides outside the gene matches: 3. The CDR3 consists of 16 residues. Germline V CDR1 and CDR2: SGDLS, YYNGEE. The CDR3 DNA reads as TGTGCCAGCAGCGTAGGATTAGCGGGGGGCACAGATACGCAGTATTTT. Translated: CASSVGLAGGTDTQYF.

This clone was counted a few times. The chain recombines TRBV5-1 with TRBJ1-1; TRBD1 is a possible D gene (6 bases). The germline V gene encodes CDR1 SGHRS and CDR2 YFSETQ. Trimming pared 7 bases from V and 4 bases from J, leaving 23 bases between. The CDR3 is made up of 16 amino acids. CDR3 protein: CASHTNRNYRATEAFF. CDR3 DNA sequence: TGCGCCAGCCACACAAATAGAAATTACAGGGCCACTGAAGCTTTCTTT.

This clone was counted a few times. The chain recombines TRBV9 with TRBJ2-7; 8 nucleotides align to TRBD2. The CDR3 spans 15 residues. V lost 1 base, J lost 2 bases, and 5 bases stayed unmatched. Germline CDR1 SGDLS, CDR2 YYNGEE. The DNA for the CDR3 is TGTGCCAGCAGCGTAAGCGGGGGTGATACCTACGAGCAGTACTTC. Encoded protein: CASSVSGGDTYEQYF.

The rearrangement joins TRBV30 to TRBJ1-2, with D unresolved. The germline V and J ends were trimmed by 1 base and 0 bases, with 9 bases remaining between them. The CDR3 loop spans 14 amino acids. Per germline, CDR1 GTSNPN and CDR2 SVGIG (reference sequence). CDR3 protein: CAWSDPAANYGYTF. The CDR3 DNA follows: TGTGCCTGGAGTGACCCGGCAGCTAACTATGGCTACACCTTC.

The V call is TRBV10-2, the J call TRBJ1-3; 9 positions match TRBD1. V gave up 6 bases and J gave up 2 bases; unmatched junction bases: 11. The CDR3 totals 17 residues. Germline CDR1 is WSHSY and CDR2 is SAAADI. CDR3: CASRDRGRGSAGNTIYF. DNA of the CDR3: TGCGCCAGCAGGGACAGGGGAAGAGGCTCCGCTGGAAACACCATATATTTT.

The rearrangement links TRBV3-1 (or the pseudogene TRBV3-2) to TRBJ2-3, with 8 positions matching TRBD1. Trimming took 5 bases from V and 6 from J; bases not matched to a gene: 10. This CDR3 comprises 15 residues. Looked up from germline, CDR1 is LGHDT and CDR2 is YNNKEL (reference sequence). The CDR3, as DNA: TGTGCCAGCAGCGCAAGACAGGGGCTAGGTGATACGCAGTATTTT. It specifies CASSARQGLGDTQYF.

The chain couples TRBV30 to TRBJ2-2; 13 bases match TRBD2. The CDR3 extends over 15 amino acids. Per germline, CDR1 GTSNPN and CDR2 SVGIG (reference sequence). The trim removed 4 bases at V and 4 bases at J, leaving 3 bases unmatched. The CDR3 here is CAWKRTSGSTGELFF. The CDR3 nucleotides are TGTGCCTGGAAGCGGACTAGCGGGAGCACCGGGGAGCTGTTTTTT.

This chain uses TRBV19 with TRBJ1-1; D is possibly TRBD1 (5 bases). There are 15 residues in the CDR3. Germline assignment: CDR1 LNHDA and CDR2 SQIVND (reference sequence). Trimming took 5 bases from V and 1 from J, leaving 14 bases between them. The CDR3 nucleotides read TGTGCCAGTAGTTTACGGGACCTACAGAACACTGAAGCTTTCTTT. It codes for CASSLRDLQNTEAFF.

This chain uses TRBV5-1 with TRBJ1-3; tentatively, D is TRBD1 (5 bases). Germline CDR1 reads SGHRS; CDR2 reads YFSETQ. The CDR3 has 16 amino acids. V lost 0 bases and J 4 bases, leaving 14 bases between the germline ends. The CDR3 sequence is CASSLGQSLFGNTIYF. Written as DNA, the CDR3 is TGCGCCAGCAGCTTGGGACAGTCATTGTTCGGAAACACCATATATTTT.

J is TRBJ1-1 and V is TRBV10-1, with no clear D. CDR3 length: 13 residues. The V gene lost 0 bases and the J gene lost 5 bases, with 7 bases spanning the gap. CDR1 is WNHNN and CDR2 is SYGVQD in the germline V gene (reference sequence). CDR3 residues: CASSESLVTEAFF. The CDR3 region has the DNA TGCGCCAGCAGTGAGTCTTTAGTAACTGAAGCTTTCTTT.

CDR3 region: CAHNRGGRLEAFF. CDR3 DNA: TGTGCACACAACAGAGGGGGGCGCCTTGAAGCTTTCTTT. The V call is TRBV7-9, the J call TRBJ1-1; weak D call: TRBD1 (6 bases). The CDR3 length is 13 residues. Germline CDR1 SEHNR, CDR2 FQNEAQ (reference sequence).

This clone occurred once. The gene calls are TRBV5-1 and TRBJ1-1; unclear D gene. The V gene lost 2 bases and the J gene lost 8 bases, with 13 bases spanning the gap. The CDR3 totals 13 residues. Germline V gene lookup returns CDR1 SGHRS and CDR2 YFSETQ. The CDR3 region has the DNA TGCGCCAGCAGCTTCAAACCGGGCCCCGAAGCTTTCTTT. It codes for CASSFKPGPEAFF.

This clone appeared a single time. V and J are TRBV10-2 and TRBJ1-3; D gene unclear. Trimming took off 7 bases at V and 2 bases at J, with 12 bases between the two ends. From germline, CDR1 is WSHSY and CDR2 SAAADI. This CDR3 contains 14 residues. In nucleotides, the CDR3 is TGCGCCAGCACGGGCAGAAACACTGGAAACACCATATATTTT. This gives the protein CASTGRNTGNTIYF.

V and J are TRBV5-4 and TRBJ1-6; D unresolved. In germline, CDR1 is SGHNT, CDR2 YYREEE (reference sequence). V was cut by 0 bases and J by 9 bases, with 10 bases left in between. This CDR3 is built from 14 residues. CDR3 protein: CASSLEATFSPLHF. The CDR3 coding sequence is TGTGCCAGCAGCTTGGAGGCCACTTTTTCACCCCTCCACTTT.

The chain employs TRBV27 and TRBJ1-6; 8 bases map to TRBD1. Trimming at V came to 6 bases and at J to 7 bases, leaving 8 bases not matched to a gene. The CDR3 consists of 15 residues. Germline CDR1 is MNHEY and CDR2 is SMNVEV (reference sequence). In DNA, the CDR3 is TGTGCCAGCAGCAAACAGACAGGGGACAATTCACCCCTCCACTTT. This translates into CASSKQTGDNSPLHF.

This clone was counted once. The V gene is TRBV2, the J gene TRBJ2-5, with no clear D. The CDR3 consists of 14 residues. V gave up 2 bases and J gave up 1 base, with 8 bases separating them. Germline V gives CDR1 SNHLY, CDR2 FYNNEI. CDR3 amino acids: CASSESPGQETQYF. The DNA for the CDR3 is TGTGCCAGCAGTGAATCCCCGGGCCAAGAGACCCAGTACTTC.

The chain uses TRBV6-5 and TRBJ2-2; the match to TRBD2 covers 8 bases. The CDR3 runs to 15 residues. The J segment lost 4 bases and the V segment lost 6 bases, leaving 7 bases of the junction unmatched. The germline V gene encodes CDR1 MNHEY and CDR2 SVGAGI. In DNA, the CDR3 is TGTGCCAGCAGAGCGGGGGTAGCTAGCACCGGGGAGCTGTTTTTT. Protein: CASRAGVASTGELFF.

The chain carries TRBV6-6 and TRBJ1-1; D remains ambiguous. The CDR3 extends over 12 amino acids. From germline, CDR1 is MNHNY and CDR2 SVGAGI (reference sequence). The V and J ends lost 6 bases and 2 bases respectively, with 7 bases between them. CDR3 DNA: TGTGCCAGCAGCTTTCAAAACACTGAAGCTTTCTTT. Its translation is CASSFQNTEAFF.

This chain uses TRBV7-9 with TRBJ1-4, with TRBD1 matching over 7 bases. In germline, CDR1 is SEHNR, CDR2 FQNEAQ (reference sequence). CDR3 length: 15 residues. The trim removed 3 bases at V and 4 bases at J, leaving 5 bases unmatched. The CDR3 sequence: CASSFLTGINEKLFF. The CDR3 region has the DNA TGTGCCAGCAGCTTCCTGACAGGGATTAATGAAAAACTGTTTTTT. The complete variable domain, with remaining parts taken from reference TRBV7-9 and TRBJ1-4, reads DTGVSQNPRHKITKRGQNVTFRCDPISEHNRLYWYRQTLGQGPEFLTYFQNEAQLEKSRLLSDRFSAERPKGSFSTLEIQRTEQGDSAMYLCASSFLTGINEKLFFGSGTQLSVL.

This clone was found a few times. The CDR3 nucleotides read TGTGCCAGTAGTATAAGTAGCGGGGGGGCCTGGAATGAGCAGTTCTTC. It translates to CASSISSGGAWNEQFF. The V and J genes are TRBV19 and TRBJ2-1; TRBD2 matches 11 bases. From germline, CDR1 is LNHDA and CDR2 SQIVND (reference sequence). V gave up 2 bases and J gave up 7 bases; unmatched junction bases: 7. The CDR3 is 16 amino acids.

This clone has only a few counts. The V gene is TRBV6-5, the J gene TRBJ1-2; 9 bases fit TRBD1. The CDR3 is 14 amino acids. Germline V gives CDR1 MNHEY, CDR2 SVGAGI. Trimming removed 6 bases from V and 6 bases from J; junction bases left unmatched: 8. CDR3 in amino acids: CASSTQGAVDGYTF. CDR3 DNA: TGTGCCAGCAGCACACAGGGGGCGGTCGATGGCTACACCTTC.

The chain couples TRBV3-1 (or the pseudogene TRBV3-2) to TRBJ1-1; tentatively, D is TRBD1 (6 bases). This CDR3 region has 14 residues. Germline values: CDR1 LGHDT, CDR2 YNNKEL (reference sequence). V was clipped by 3 bases and J by 3 bases, with 11 bases between them. The CDR3 sequence is CASSHNREHTEAFF. The CDR3 region has the DNA TGTGCCAGCAGCCATAACAGGGAGCACACTGAAGCTTTCTTT.

In regard to this clone: Other DNA sequences in the sample encode the same CDR3. V is TRBV5-1 and J is TRBJ1-6, with 7 bases matching TRBD1. CDR3 length: 15 residues. J gave up 12 bases and V 3 bases, and 12 bases lay outside the gene matches. The germline CDR1 and CDR2 sequences are SGHRS and YFSETQ. CDR3 nucleotide sequence: TGCGCCAGCAGCTCTACAGGGGAAGGTTCTTTACCCCTCCACTTT. It specifies CASSSTGEGSLPLHF.

J is TRBJ2-5 and V is TRBV5-4, with 8 positions matching TRBD2. Germline trimming cut 0 bases from V and 10 bases from J; bases unmatched to any gene: 11. This CDR3 spans 15 amino acids. Germline CDR1 is SGHNT and CDR2 is YYREEE (reference sequence). As DNA, the CDR3 is TGTGCCAGCAGCTTGGAGGGCGGGGGGACGAGGGACCAGTACTTC. This encodes CASSLEGGGTRDQYF.

The chain has TRBV3-1 (or the pseudogene TRBV3-2) and TRBJ2-2; D uncertain. Per the germline V gene, CDR1 is LGHDT and CDR2 is YNNKEL (reference sequence). V shed 0 bases and J shed 8 bases, with 13 bases lying between them. CDR3 size: 15 residues. The chain's CDR3 is CASSQDSRSDGELFF. CDR3 sequence (DNA): TGTGCCAGCAGCCAAGATTCCAGGTCTGATGGGGAGCTGTTTTTT.

The CDR3 nucleotides are TGTGCCAGCAGCCCGCTCAGCGGACTAGCGGCTTCCCAAGAGACCCAGTACTTC. It yields the protein CASSPLSGLAASQETQYF. The genes are TRBV9 and TRBJ2-5, with 10 bases matching TRBD2. CDR1 and CDR2 from the germline V gene are SGDLS and YYNGEE. V shed 4 bases, J shed 1 base, and the junction held 13 bases outside the gene matches. This CDR3 region has 18 residues.

CDR3 sequence (DNA): TGTGCCATCAGTGGGACAAATGAAAAACTGTTTTTT. This translates into CAISGTNEKLFF. The genes are TRBV10-3 and TRBJ1-4; TRBD1 might be the D (5 bases). The CDR3 sequence is 12 residues long. Germline V gene data show CDR1 as ENHRY and CDR2 as SYGVKD. Trimming shortened V by 4 bases and J by 5 bases, and 5 bases separated the two germline ends.

This chain links TRBV19 with TRBJ1-1; 9 bases line up with TRBD1. The CDR3 is 14 amino acids. Per the germline V gene, CDR1 is LNHDA and CDR2 is SQIVND (reference sequence). J was trimmed by 6 bases and V by 5 bases; bases with no gene match: 7. CDR3 coding DNA: TGTGCCAGTAGTGACCGACAGGGGGTCCCTGAAGCTTTCTTT. It codes for CASSDRQGVPEAFF.